This T cell receptor beta chain was recorded in a study of cytomegalovirus exposure and HLA in healthy donors. Researchers ran the PCR with 60 Vbeta and 13 Jbeta primers. Profiled with immunoSEQ multiplex PCR; TCRdb holds only in-frame clones, not every one. The sample lists around 140,000 clones, approximately 88% occurring once. Notes on the study in general: Later, TCR association rates were found to vary by HLA locus, highest for DRB1 and lowest for HLA-C. Productive status was seen about 87% or about 30% of the time for most TCR beta V segments in an earlier analysis.

With regard to this clone: As yet, its antigen is unknown.

This CDR3 spans 16 amino acids. The ends lost 2 bases at V and 6 bases at J; junction bases unmatched: 8. Germline lookup yields CDR1 SGHRS and CDR2 YFSETQ. V gene TRBV5-1 combines with J gene TRBJ2-1, with TRBD1 matching 10 bases. The sample was PBMCs. This clonotype originated in a woman aged 40 to 50 in good health and CMV-seronegative. CDR3 sequence (DNA): TGCGCCAGCAGCTTATCGCCCGGGACAGGGGCCAATGAGCAGTTCTTC. The encoded protein is CASSLSPGTGANEQFF.